What follows describes a single T cell receptor beta chain. This specimen belongs to a study of T cells in localized non-small cell lung cancer. Sequencing used immunoSEQ multiplex PCR; TCRdb keeps in-frame clones, though not all of them. Among over 15,000 clones listed, more than 75% were seen once. Germline V gene data show CDR1 as MNHNY and CDR2 as SVGAGI (reference sequence). This CDR3 comprises 15 residues. V shed 2 bases, J shed 8 bases, and the junction held 8 bases outside the gene matches. Sequenced here: peripheral blood, sampled before any cancer treatment. V is TRBV6-6 and J is TRBJ2-1; 8 bases are a match to TRBD2. The TCR comes from a male donor at least 60 years old with stage I lung adenocarcinoma. The CDR3 DNA reads TGTGCCAGCAGTTACCTGGCGGGAGGAAGCTATGAGCAGTTCTTC. This translates into CASSYLAGGSYEQFF.